These T cell receptor beta chains were read from a single sample in a study of blood T cell repertoires in COVID-19. Libraries were prepared by immunoSEQ multiplex PCR; TCRdb keeps only in-frame clonotypes and omits some of them. The sample has some 40,000 clones, around 85% seen once; the top ten hold around 5.2%. The sample consisted of peripheral blood. The receptor source for this set is a man in his forties or fifties with active COVID-19. Both conserved end residues are part of each CDR3. A D gene is named only where the DNA matches it firmly. Size is omitted from some rows. Given values are once, few, many or a class for expanded clones.

TRBD1 TRBJ1-4 . TRBV9 TGTGCCAGCAGCCCTTGGACAGGGAATAATGAAAAACTGTTTTTT CASSPWTGNNEKLFF
TRBD1 TRBJ2-6 . TRBV27 TGTGCCAGCAGTCTCGGGACAGGTCGATCTGGGGCCAACGTCCTGACTTTC CASSLGTGRSGANVLTF
. TRBJ2-4 . TRBV2 TGTGCCAGCAGTGAAGCGCTTCTAGGCCAGAGCATTCAGTACTTC CASSEALLGQSIQYF
TRBD1 TRBJ2-3 . TRBV6-6 TGTGCCAGCAGTTACTCGTTCGACAGGGGAGATACGCAGTATTTT CASSYSFDRGDTQYF
TRBD1 TRBJ2-4 . TRBV7-9 TGTGCCAGCAGCCCCAGGCAGGGGGCAGCGCCCTTAGCCAAAAACATTCAGTACTTC CASSPRQGAAPLAKNIQYF
TRBD1 TRBJ2-7 . TRBV28 TGTGCCAGCAGTTTGACAGGGGGCGGCGAGCAGTACTTC CASSLTGGGEQYF
TRBD2 TRBJ2-7 . TRBV11-2 TGTGCCAGCAGCTTAGTAGCGGGGGCCTACGAGCAGTACTTC CASSLVAGAYEQYF
TRBD2 TRBJ2-1 few TRBV19 TGTGCCAGTCACAAAGGAGCGGGAGAACGACATGAGCAGTTCTTC CASHKGAGERHEQFF
TRBD1 TRBJ2-2 . TRBV18 TGTGCCAGCTCACCTGCCGGGACAGGGACCACCGGGGAGCTGTTTTTT CASSPAGTGTTGELFF
. TRBJ2-1 . TRBV10-1 TGCGCCAGCAGTGAATCCCTGGGTAGCGGAGCCCCCAATGAGCAGTTCTTC CASSESLGSGAPNEQFF
. TRBJ1-4 . TRBV28 TGTGCCAGCAGTTTCTGGGGAGATGAAAAACTGTTTTTT CASSFWGDEKLFF
. TRBJ2-2 . TRBV7-8 TGTGCCAGCAGCCCCCCCCGACAGGGACTCGGCGGGGAGCTGTTTTTT CASSPPRQGLGGELFF
. TRBJ1-5 . TRBV5-8 TGTGCCAGCAGCTTTGGGCAGAAGGAGCCCCAGCATTTT CASSFGQKEPQHF
. TRBJ1-2 . TRBV7-2 TGTGCCAGCAGCTTTGACAGAAACTATGGCTACACCTTC CASSFDRNYGYTF
TRBD1 TRBJ1-2 once TRBV14 TGTGCCAGCAGCCAAGATAGCAGGGACAGGGTAACGCACGGCTACACCTTC CASSQDSRDRVTHGYTF
. TRBJ1-3 medium-sized TRBV19 TGTGCCAGTACCCGAGGGGGCTCTGGAAACACCATATATTTT CASTRGGSGNTIYF
TRBD2 TRBJ2-6 . TRBV9 TGTGCCAGCAGCGTAGTCCCGGTAGCGGGTGGGTCCGGGGCCAACGTCCTGACTTTC CASSVVPVAGGSGANVLTF
TRBD2 TRBJ2-5 . TRBV5-1 TGCGCCAGCAAGGTCCTGGGGGGGACGTGGAAAGAGACCCAGTACTTC CASKVLGGTWKETQYF
. TRBJ1-1 . TRBV28 TGTGCCAGCAGTGATCGGAGGGTCATGAACACTGAAGCTTTCTTT CASSDRRVMNTEAFF
. TRBJ1-3 . TRBV3-1/TRBV3-2 TGTGCCAGCAGCCGAAGGGACACAGGTAGCACCATATATTTT CASSRRDTGSTIYF
. TRBJ2-5 . TRBV19 TGTGCCAGTAGCGAGATTCAAGGGCGGGCCCAGTACTTC CASSEIQGRAQYF
TRBD1 TRBJ1-2 . TRBV10-3 TGTGCCATCAGTGAGTCGGGACAGACTAACTATGGCTACACCTTC CAISESGQTNYGYTF
TRBD2 TRBJ2-1 . TRBV19 TGTGCCAGTAGTATGACTAGCGGGAGTATGGATGAGCAGTTCTTC CASSMTSGSMDEQFF
. TRBJ1-2 few TRBV7-6 TGTGCCAGCAGCTTGGAGTTGGGCTATGGCTACACCTTC CASSLELGYGYTF
TRBD2 TRBJ2-3 . TRBV9 TGTGCCAGCAGCGCGACTAGCGGATATACCACAGATACGCAGTATTTT CASSATSGYTTDTQYF
TRBD1 TRBJ1-1 . TRBV7-9 TGTGCCAGCAGCTCTACAGGGGGCGGAATTTTGAGCACTGAAGCTTTCTTT CASSSTGGGILSTEAFF
. TRBJ1-1 once TRBV19 TGTGCCAGTAGTATAGGGGGGGACCTGAACACTGAAGCTTTCTTT CASSIGGDLNTEAFF
TRBD2 TRBJ2-7 . TRBV9 TGTGCCAGCAGCGTCGGGGGGAGCTCCTACGAGCAGTACTTC CASSVGGSSYEQYF
. TRBJ2-2 . TRBV30 TGTGCCTGGAGGAGGAACGGTAACACCGGGGAGCTGTTTTTT CAWRRNGNTGELFF
. TRBJ1-5 once TRBV21-1 TGTGCCAGCAGCCCCAGCGGGGGCAACGGGACAAAACGAGGATATAGCAATCAGCCCCAGCATTTT CASSPSGGNGTKRGYSNQPQHF
. TRBJ2-7 . TRBV6-6 TGTGCCAGCAGTTACACCAACCCCGACATTTCCTACGAGCAGTACTTC CASSYTNPDISYEQYF
. TRBJ1-6 . TRBV27 TGTGCCAGCAGTTTCCGGGGGGGGAATTCACCCCTCCACTTT CASSFRGGNSPLHF
TRBD1 TRBJ2-6 once TRBV28 TGTGCCAGCGTGACAGGGAGTTCTGGGGCCAACGTCCTGACTTTC CASVTGSSGANVLTF
. TRBJ1-3 . TRBV5-6 TGTGCCAGCAGCTTCTCCCCGGGGGGGTTAGGAGGAAACACCATATATTTT CASSFSPGGLGGNTIYF
TRBD1 TRBJ2-7 . TRBV5-1 TGCGCCAGCAGCGTACCCACCGGGACAGGAAAACTCGAGCAGTACTTC CASSVPTGTGKLEQYF
. TRBJ2-1 . TRBV3-1/TRBV3-2 TGTGCCAGCAGCCAAGGCGGAAGGAATGAGCAGTTCTTC CASSQGGRNEQFF
. TRBJ2-1 . TRBV11-3 TGTGCCAGCAGCCTCAGCGGGCACTACAATGAGCAGTTCTTC CASSLSGHYNEQFF
. TRBJ2-1 . TRBV3-1/TRBV3-2 TGTGCCAGCAGCCAAGATTTGAGGCCCACCCCCTACAATGAGCAGTTCTTC CASSQDLRPTPYNEQFF
. TRBJ2-3 . TRBV27 TGTGCCAGCAGTTTAGGCAGGCACACAGATACGCAGTATTTT CASSLGRHTDTQYF
. TRBJ1-2 . TRBV27 TGTGCCAGCAGCCCGGGGGGGAGAGGCTATGGCTACACCTTC CASSPGGRGYGYTF
. TRBJ2-1 . TRBV5-1 TGCGCCAGCAGACGTGAGACAGGACCTAGCTCCTACAATGAGCAGTTCTTC CASRRETGPSSYNEQFF
TRBD2 TRBJ2-7 . TRBV19 TGTGCCAGTAGTGACACTAGCGGGGGAGCCTACGAGCAGTACTTC CASSDTSGGAYEQYF
. TRBJ1-5 . TRBV6-6 TGTGCCAGCAGTTACTTGTACAATCAGCCCCAGCATTTT CASSYLYNQPQHF
TRBD2 TRBJ2-6 . TRBV19 TGTGCCAGTAGTATGACCAGCGGGAGGGCCGATGCAGGGGCCAACGTCCTGACTTTC CASSMTSGRADAGANVLTF
. TRBJ2-7 . TRBV24-1 TGTGCCACCAGTGGCTTCACAGGAACCGACTACGAGCAGTACTTC CATSGFTGTDYEQYF
. TRBJ1-3 . TRBV10-3 TGTGCCATCTCACAGCCCAGCTCTGGAAACACCATATATTTT CAISQPSSGNTIYF